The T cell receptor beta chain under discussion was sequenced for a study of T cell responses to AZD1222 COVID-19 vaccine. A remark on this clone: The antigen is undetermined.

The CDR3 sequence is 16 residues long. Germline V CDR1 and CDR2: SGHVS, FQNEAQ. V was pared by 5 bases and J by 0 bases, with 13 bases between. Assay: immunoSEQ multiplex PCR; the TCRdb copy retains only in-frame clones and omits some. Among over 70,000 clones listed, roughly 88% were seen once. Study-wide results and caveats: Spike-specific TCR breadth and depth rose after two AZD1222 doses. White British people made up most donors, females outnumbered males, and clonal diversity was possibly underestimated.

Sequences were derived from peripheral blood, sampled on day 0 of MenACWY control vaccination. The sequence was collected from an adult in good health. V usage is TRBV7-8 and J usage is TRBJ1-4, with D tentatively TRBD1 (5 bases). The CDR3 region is CASSKGRFATNEKLFF. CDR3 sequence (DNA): TGTGCCAGCAGCAAGGGACGCTTTGCAACTAATGAAAAACTGTTTTTT.